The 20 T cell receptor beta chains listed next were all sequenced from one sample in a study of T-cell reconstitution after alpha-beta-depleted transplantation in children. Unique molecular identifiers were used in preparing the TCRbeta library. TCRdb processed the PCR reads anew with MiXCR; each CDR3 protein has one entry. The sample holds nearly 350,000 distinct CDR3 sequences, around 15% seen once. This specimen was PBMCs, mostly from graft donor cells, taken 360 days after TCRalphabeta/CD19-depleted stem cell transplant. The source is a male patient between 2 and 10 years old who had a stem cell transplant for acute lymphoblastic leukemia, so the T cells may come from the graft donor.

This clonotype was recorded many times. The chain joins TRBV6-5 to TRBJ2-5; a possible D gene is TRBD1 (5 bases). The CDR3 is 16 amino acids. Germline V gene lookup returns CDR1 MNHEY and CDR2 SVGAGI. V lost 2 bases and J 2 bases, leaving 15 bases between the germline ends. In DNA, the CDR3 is TGTGCCAGCAGTTACGCCATAAGGACACGACAAGAGACCCAGTACTTC. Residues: CASSYAIRTRQETQYF.

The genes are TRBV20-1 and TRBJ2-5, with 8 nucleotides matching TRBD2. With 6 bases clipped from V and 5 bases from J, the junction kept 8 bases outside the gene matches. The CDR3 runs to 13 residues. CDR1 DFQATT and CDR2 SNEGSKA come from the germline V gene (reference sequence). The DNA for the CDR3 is TGCAGTGCCCACGGACTAGCAAGGGAGACCCAGTACTTC. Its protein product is CSAHGLARETQYF.

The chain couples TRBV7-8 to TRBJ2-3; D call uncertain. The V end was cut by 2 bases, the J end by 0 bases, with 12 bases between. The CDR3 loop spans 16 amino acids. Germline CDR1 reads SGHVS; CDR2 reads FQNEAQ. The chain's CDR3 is CASSLKVAASTDTQYF. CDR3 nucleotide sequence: TGTGCCAGCAGCTTAAAAGTGGCGGCGAGCACAGATACGCAGTATTTT.

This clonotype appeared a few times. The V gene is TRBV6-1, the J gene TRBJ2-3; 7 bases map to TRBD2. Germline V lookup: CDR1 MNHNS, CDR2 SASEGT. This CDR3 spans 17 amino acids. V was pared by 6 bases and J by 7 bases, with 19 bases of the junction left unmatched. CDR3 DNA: TGTGCCAGCAGCCCCGGTTCAGAAAGGCTAGCGGCCAATACGCAGTATTTT. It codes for CASSPGSERLAANTQYF.

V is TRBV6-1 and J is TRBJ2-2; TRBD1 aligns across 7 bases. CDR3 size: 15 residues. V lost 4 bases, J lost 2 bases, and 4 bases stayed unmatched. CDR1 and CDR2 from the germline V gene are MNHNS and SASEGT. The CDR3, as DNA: TGTGCCAGCAGTGCTCAGGGGGTTAACACCGGGGAGCTGTTTTTT. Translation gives CASSAQGVNTGELFF.

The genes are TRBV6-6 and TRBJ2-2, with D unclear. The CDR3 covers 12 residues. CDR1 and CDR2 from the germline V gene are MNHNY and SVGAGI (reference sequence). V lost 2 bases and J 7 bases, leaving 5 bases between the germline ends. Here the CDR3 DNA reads TGTGCCAGCAGTTACCCGGACGGGGAGCTGTTTTTT. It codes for CASSYPDGELFF.

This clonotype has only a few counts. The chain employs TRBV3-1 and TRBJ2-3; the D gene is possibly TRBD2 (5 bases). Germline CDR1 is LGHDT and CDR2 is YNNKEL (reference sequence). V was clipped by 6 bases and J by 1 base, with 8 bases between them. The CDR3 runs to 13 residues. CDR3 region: CASRLLGTDTQYF. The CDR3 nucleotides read TGTGCCAGCAGGCTACTAGGCACAGATACGCAGTATTTT.

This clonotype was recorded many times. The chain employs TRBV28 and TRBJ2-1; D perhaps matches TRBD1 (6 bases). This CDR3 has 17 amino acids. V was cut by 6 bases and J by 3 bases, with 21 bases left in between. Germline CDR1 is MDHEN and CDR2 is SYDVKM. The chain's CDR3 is CASSSQGTEDDYNEQFF. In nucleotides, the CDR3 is TGTGCCAGCAGCTCCCAGGGGACGGAAGACGACTACAATGAGCAGTTCTTC.

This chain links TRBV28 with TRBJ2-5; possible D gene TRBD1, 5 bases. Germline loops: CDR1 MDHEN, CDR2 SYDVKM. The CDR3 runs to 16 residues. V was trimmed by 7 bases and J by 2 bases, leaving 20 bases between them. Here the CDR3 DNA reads TGTGCCAGCACCCCAAGGGGAATTCCTCAGCAAGAGACCCAGTACTTC. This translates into CASTPRGIPQQETQYF.

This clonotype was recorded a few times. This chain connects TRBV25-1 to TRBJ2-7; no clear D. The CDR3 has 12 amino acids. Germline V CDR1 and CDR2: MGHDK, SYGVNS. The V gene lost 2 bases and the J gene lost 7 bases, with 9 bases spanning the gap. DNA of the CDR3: TGTGCCAGCAGTGAAAGAATGGAGGAGCAGTACTTC. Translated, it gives CASSERMEEQYF.

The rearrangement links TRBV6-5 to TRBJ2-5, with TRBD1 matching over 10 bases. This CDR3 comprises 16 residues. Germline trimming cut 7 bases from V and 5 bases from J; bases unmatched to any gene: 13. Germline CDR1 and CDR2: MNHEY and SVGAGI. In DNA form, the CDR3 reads TGTGCCAGCACTTGGACAGGGGGGCCCTACTCCGAGACCCAGTACTTC. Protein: CASTWTGGPYSETQYF.

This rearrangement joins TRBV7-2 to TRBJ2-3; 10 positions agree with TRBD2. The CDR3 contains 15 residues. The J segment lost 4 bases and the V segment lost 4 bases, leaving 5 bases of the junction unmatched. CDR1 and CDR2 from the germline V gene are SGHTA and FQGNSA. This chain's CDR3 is CASSSLAGAADTQYF. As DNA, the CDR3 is TGTGCCAGCAGCTCCCTAGCGGGAGCGGCAGATACGCAGTATTTT. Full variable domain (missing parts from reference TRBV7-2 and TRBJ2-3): GAGVSQSPSNKVTEKGKDVELRCDPISGHTALYWYRQSLGQGLEFLIYFQGNSAPDKSGLPSDRFSAERTGGSVSTLTIQRTQQEDSAVYLCASSSLAGAADTQYFGPGTRLTVL.

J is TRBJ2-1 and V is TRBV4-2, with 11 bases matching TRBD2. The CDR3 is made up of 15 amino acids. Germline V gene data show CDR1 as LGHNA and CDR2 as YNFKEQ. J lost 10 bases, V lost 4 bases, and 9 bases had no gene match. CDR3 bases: TGTGCCAGCAGCCGCGGGACTAGCGGTCATCGGGAGCAGTTCTTC. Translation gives CASSRGTSGHREQFF.

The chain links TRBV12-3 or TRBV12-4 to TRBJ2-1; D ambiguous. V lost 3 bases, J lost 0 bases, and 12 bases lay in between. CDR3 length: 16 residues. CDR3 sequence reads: CASSFRRPSSYNEQFF. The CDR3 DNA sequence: TGTGCCAGCAGTTTTAGGCGCCCTAGCTCCTACAATGAGCAGTTCTTC.

The CDR3 DNA follows: TGTGCCAGCAGCCCCACAGGGCGACGGAGCAATCAGCCCCAGCATTTT. Its protein is CASSPTGRRSNQPQHF. The rearrangement uses TRBV7-8 and TRBJ1-5; D perhaps matches TRBD1 (6 bases). This CDR3 contains 16 residues. Germline CDR1 is SGHVS and CDR2 is FQNEAQ. Trimming pared 5 bases from V and 1 base from J, leaving 15 bases between.

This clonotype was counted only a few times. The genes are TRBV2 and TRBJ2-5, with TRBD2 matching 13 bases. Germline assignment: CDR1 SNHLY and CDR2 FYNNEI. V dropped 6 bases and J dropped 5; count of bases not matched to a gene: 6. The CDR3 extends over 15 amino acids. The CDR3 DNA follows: TGTGCCAGCAGAGGACTAGCGGGAGTTTGGGAGACCCAGTACTTC. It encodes CASRGLAGVWETQYF.

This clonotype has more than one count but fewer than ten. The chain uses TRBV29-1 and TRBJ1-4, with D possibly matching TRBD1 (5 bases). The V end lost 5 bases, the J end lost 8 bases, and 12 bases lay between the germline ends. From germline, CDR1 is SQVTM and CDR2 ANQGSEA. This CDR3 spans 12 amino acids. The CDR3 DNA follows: TGCAGCGTTCCCGGGGCCGGGGAAAAACTGTTTTTT. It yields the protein CSVPGAGEKLFF.

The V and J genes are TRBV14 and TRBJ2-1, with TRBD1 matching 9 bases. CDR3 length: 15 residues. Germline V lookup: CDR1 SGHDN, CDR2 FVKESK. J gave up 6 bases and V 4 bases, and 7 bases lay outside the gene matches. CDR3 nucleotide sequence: TGTGCCAGCAGCCTTCCGGGACAGGGTACCAATGAGCAGTTCTTC. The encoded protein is CASSLPGQGTNEQFF.

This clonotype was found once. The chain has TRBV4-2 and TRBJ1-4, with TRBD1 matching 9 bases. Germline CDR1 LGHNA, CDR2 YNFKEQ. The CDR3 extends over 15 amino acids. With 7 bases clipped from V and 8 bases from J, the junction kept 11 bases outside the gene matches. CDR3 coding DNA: TGTGCCAGCACCCCAGGAGACAGGGGGGCGGAAAAACTGTTTTTT. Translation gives CASTPGDRGAEKLFF.

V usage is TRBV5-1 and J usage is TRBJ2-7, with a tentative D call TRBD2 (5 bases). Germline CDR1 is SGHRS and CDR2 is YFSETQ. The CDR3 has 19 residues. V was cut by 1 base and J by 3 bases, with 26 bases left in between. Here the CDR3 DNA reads TGCGCCAGCAGCTTGTATTATATACATTCTGAAAAGGAGGACTACGAGCAGTACTTC. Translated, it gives CASSLYYIHSEKEDYEQYF.